These 30 T cell receptor beta chains were sequenced from one sample in a study of cytomegalovirus exposure and HLA in healthy donors. PCR amplification relied on 60 Vbeta primers (plus 13 Jbeta primers). The repertoire was sequenced with immunoSEQ multiplex PCR; TCRdb's copy has only in-frame clones and lacks some. The sample comprises 150,000 to 200,000 clones, around 80% of which are singletons, and 0.9% to 1.1% rests with the top ten. Sequenced sample: PBMCs. These receptors originate from a woman between 35 and 50 years old in good health and CMV-seronegative.

The rearrangement links TRBV5-6 to TRBJ2-5, with a tentative D call TRBD2 (5 bases). From germline, CDR1 is SGHDT and CDR2 YYEEEE. CDR3 length equals 13 residues. V gave up 4 bases and J gave up 1 base, with 8 bases separating them. CDR3 sequence: CASSPDFQETQYF. The CDR3 region has the DNA TGTGCCAGCAGCCCGGACTTCCAAGAGACCCAGTACTTC.

This chain links TRBV19 with TRBJ2-3; 8 nucleotides match TRBD2. The CDR3 is made up of 14 amino acids. Germline V gene lookup returns CDR1 LNHDA and CDR2 SQIVND (reference sequence). The J segment lost 6 bases and the V segment lost 4 bases, leaving 6 bases of the junction unmatched. The CDR3 reads CASSKRESVDTQYF. Written as DNA, the CDR3 is TGTGCCAGTAGTAAGCGGGAGTCCGTGGATACGCAGTATTTT. The entire variable domain, with the rest obtained from reference TRBV19 and TRBJ2-3, is as follows: DGGITQSPKYLFRKEGQNVTLSCEQNLNHDAMYWYRQDPGQGLRLIYYSQIVNDFQKGDIAEGYSVSREKKESFPLTVTSAQKNPTAFYLCASSKRESVDTQYFGPGTRLTVL.

The chain carries TRBV6-1 and TRBJ2-7; 9 bases are shared with TRBD1. The CDR3 runs to 15 residues. Germline V CDR1 and CDR2: MNHNS, SASEGT. J lost 4 bases, V lost 2 bases, and 6 bases had no gene match. The CDR3 DNA reads TGTGCCAGCAGTGAATGGGACAGGGCGGGATACGAGCAGTACTTC. Amino acids: CASSEWDRAGYEQYF.

CDR3 nucleotides: TGTGCCAGCAGTGAACAGGGCAGTGACTATGGCTACACCTTC. Protein product: CASSEQGSDYGYTF. The chain links TRBV6-1 to TRBJ1-2; TRBD1 is a possible D gene (5 bases). Germline V gene data show CDR1 as MNHNS and CDR2 as SASEGT. The germline V and J ends were trimmed by 2 bases and 3 bases, with 10 bases remaining between them. The CDR3 is 14 residues long.

The chain recombines TRBV28 with TRBJ1-2; 8 nucleotides line up with TRBD1. With V trimmed by 3 bases and J by 3 bases, 3 bases remained unmatched. The CDR3 has 14 amino acids. In germline, CDR1 is MDHEN, CDR2 SYDVKM. The chain's CDR3 is CASSLPGQDYGYTF. CDR3 nucleotides: TGTGCCAGCAGTTTGCCGGGACAGGACTATGGCTACACCTTC.

The chain couples TRBV28 to TRBJ2-1; D is unclear. The germline V gene encodes CDR1 MDHEN and CDR2 SYDVKM. The V end lost 6 bases, the J end lost 3 bases, and 6 bases lay between the germline ends. The CDR3 spans 12 residues. The CDR3 spells CASSSIYNEQFF. The DNA of the CDR3 is TGTGCCAGCAGCTCTATCTACAATGAGCAGTTCTTC.

About this clone itself: This is likely a read error, given that the CDR3 carries no conserved phenylalanine or tryptophan at its end. The DNA is left out, because the CDR3 cannot be placed on it with certainty; the CDR3 is given as TCRdb lists it. The genes are TRBV2 and TRBJ1-1. CDR1 SNHLY and CDR2 FYNNEI come from the germline V gene. Both ends counted, the CDR3 spans 13 residues. CDR3 sequence reads: CASSEQAGQNPRL.

The sample holds a few counts of this clone. The V call is TRBV6-5, the J call TRBJ2-7, with 13 positions matching TRBD2. V trimming: 6 bases; J trimming: 5 bases; junction bases outside the gene matches: 7. Germline-derived CDR1 and CDR2 are MNHEY and SVGAGI. The CDR3 is 15 amino acids. This CDR3 is CASRLAGGPVDEQYF. For the CDR3, the DNA is TGTGCCAGCAGACTAGCGGGAGGGCCGGTAGACGAGCAGTACTTC.

The rearrangement joins TRBV6-6 to TRBJ1-2; D possibly corresponds to TRBD1 (6 bases). The length of the CDR3 is 14 residues. The germline V gene encodes CDR1 MNHNY and CDR2 SVGAGI (reference sequence). V dropped 5 bases and J dropped 2 bases, with 12 bases sitting between them. The CDR3 DNA follows: TGTGCCAGCAGTAAACCCGGACAGAACTATGGCTACACCTTC. The encoded protein is CASSKPGQNYGYTF.

The rearrangement uses TRBV18 and TRBJ1-5, with 7 bases fitting TRBD1. From germline, CDR1 is KGHSH and CDR2 LQKENI. V lost 4 bases to trimming and J lost 0 bases; unmatched junction nucleotides: 6. The CDR3 sequence is 16 residues long. The CDR3 region has the DNA TGTGCCAGCTCACGGGGGACAGTCGATAGCAATCAGCCCCAGCATTTT. This codes for CASSRGTVDSNQPQHF.

The V call is TRBV7-6, the J call TRBJ1-5, with 7 bases identical to TRBD1. The V and J ends lost 3 bases and 4 bases, in that order; junction bases with no gene match: 9. Germline V CDR1 and CDR2: SGHVS, FNYEAQ. The CDR3 runs to 16 residues. The CDR3 sequence: CASSFLPGQSNQPQHF. Here the CDR3 DNA reads TGTGCCAGCAGCTTCCTCCCGGGACAGTCTAATCAGCCCCAGCATTTT.

The chain is built from TRBV30 and TRBJ1-5, with TRBD1 as a possible D gene (5 bases). V lost 1 base to trimming and J lost 4 bases, with 5 bases between them. This CDR3 contains 12 residues. Germline V gene lookup returns CDR1 GTSNPN and CDR2 SVGIG (reference sequence). The CDR3 nucleotides read TGTGCCTGGAGTGGGACAAATCAGCCCCAGCATTTT. This codes for CAWSGTNQPQHF.

This clone has a single count. The CDR3 region has the DNA TGTGCCTGGAGCGTCGACAGGGTCACTGAAGCTTTCTTT. Its translation is CAWSVDRVTEAFF. The chain uses TRBV30 and TRBJ1-1; TRBD1 aligns across 7 bases. This CDR3 has 13 residues. The germline V gene encodes CDR1 GTSNPN and CDR2 SVGIG (reference sequence). J lost 4 bases, V lost 3 bases, and 5 bases had no gene match.

This chain connects TRBV7-6 to TRBJ2-7, with D possibly matching TRBD1 (5 bases). From germline, CDR1 is SGHVS and CDR2 FNYEAQ. The CDR3 is 17 residues long. V was clipped by 1 base and J by 1 base, with 17 bases between them. CDR3 DNA: TGTGCCAGCAGCTTAGACCCTACTACGAAGGGGTCCTACGAGCAGTACTTC. Protein sequence: CASSLDPTTKGSYEQYF. Using reference TRBV7-6 and TRBJ2-7 for the parts outside the CDR3, the full variable domain is GAGVSQSPRYKVTKRGQDVALRCDPISGHVSLYWYRQALGQGPEFLTYFNYEAQQDKSGLPNDRFSAERPEGSISTLTIQRTEQRDSAMYRCASSLDPTTKGSYEQYFGPGTRLTVT.

V and J are TRBV7-2 and TRBJ2-7; D is perhaps TRBD1 (6 bases). The CDR3 contains 15 residues. V lost 3 bases, J lost 2 bases, and 14 bases lay in between. Germline V CDR1 and CDR2: SGHTA, FQGNSA. CDR3: CASSFSGVLPYEQYF. In nucleotides, the CDR3 is TGTGCCAGCAGCTTTTCAGGGGTCCTCCCCTACGAGCAGTACTTC.

The rearrangement uses TRBV6-1 and TRBJ1-5; 7 nucleotides align to TRBD1. Per the germline V gene, CDR1 is MNHNS and CDR2 is SASEGT. The CDR3 is 16 residues long. The J segment lost 2 bases and the V segment lost 3 bases, leaving 7 bases of the junction unmatched. CDR3 nucleotides: TGTGCCAGCAGTGACCCCCGGACAGGCGGCAATCAGCCCCAGCATTTT. It codes for CASSDPRTGGNQPQHF.

CDR3 coding DNA: TGTGCCTGGAGTGTGGGGCTCCAAAGTGAAAAACTGTTTTTT. It encodes CAWSVGLQSEKLFF. J is TRBJ1-4 and V is TRBV30; possible D gene TRBD1, 5 bases. Germline CDR1 reads GTSNPN; CDR2 reads SVGIG (reference sequence). This CDR3 has 14 amino acids. Deletions cut 0 bases from V and 7 bases from J, with 12 bases between. The full variable domain, in which reference TRBV30 and TRBJ1-4 provide the parts outside the CDR3, is SQTIHQWPATLVQPVGSPLSLECTVEGTSNPNLYWYRQAAGRGLQLLFYSVGIGQISSEVPQNLSASRPQDRQFILSSKKLLLSDSGFYLCAWSVGLQSEKLFFGSGTQLSVL.

The genes are TRBV30 and TRBJ2-3; TRBD2 agrees at 8 bases. Germline values: CDR1 GTSNPN, CDR2 SVGIG (reference sequence). The CDR3 is 12 amino acids. V shed 5 bases and J 6 bases; nucleotides not matched to a gene: 4. CDR3 protein: CAWCASGDTQYF. CDR3 DNA sequence: TGTGCCTGGTGCGCTAGCGGGGATACGCAGTATTTT.

The chain carries TRBV7-9 and TRBJ2-5; unclear D gene. CDR3 size: 12 residues. V lost 2 bases and J lost 1, with 2 bases in between. Per germline, CDR1 SEHNR and CDR2 FQNEAQ (reference sequence). The CDR3 loop reads CASSLLQETQYF. In nucleotides, the CDR3 is TGTGCCAGCAGCTTACTCCAAGAGACCCAGTACTTC. The full variable domain, rest sourced from reference TRBV7-9 and TRBJ2-5, is DTGVSQNPRHKITKRGQNVTFRCDPISEHNRLYWYRQTLGQGPEFLTYFQNEAQLEKSRLLSDRFSAERPKGSFSTLEIQRTEQGDSAMYLCASSLLQETQYFGPGTRLLVL.

This sequence joins TRBV7-2 and TRBJ1-1; no definite D call. The CDR3 is made up of 12 amino acids. V dropped 6 bases and J dropped 4 bases, with 9 bases sitting between them. Germline assignment: CDR1 SGHTA and CDR2 FQGNSA. The CDR3 loop reads CASRASSTEAFF. CDR3 nucleotide sequence: TGTGCCAGCAGGGCCTCATCCACTGAAGCTTTCTTT. The full variable domain, rest sourced from reference TRBV7-2 and TRBJ1-1, is GAGVSQSPSNKVTEKGKDVELRCDPISGHTALYWYRQSLGQGLEFLIYFQGNSAPDKSGLPSDRFSAERTGGSVSTLTIQRTQQEDSAVYLCASRASSTEAFFGQGTRLTVV.

CDR3: CASSDRDTGELFF. The DNA of the CDR3 is TGCGCCAGCAGCGACAGGGACACCGGGGAGCTGTTTTTT. This chain joins TRBV5-1 and TRBJ2-2, with 7 positions matching TRBD1. The CDR3 is 13 amino acids. Germline V gene sequence: CDR1 SGHRS, CDR2 YFSETQ. With 4 bases clipped from V and 3 bases from J, the junction kept 0 bases outside the gene matches.

The V call is TRBV11-2, the J call TRBJ2-5; 9 bases map to TRBD2. Germline V CDR1 and CDR2: SGHAT, FQNNGV. This CDR3 region has 14 residues. J was trimmed by 5 bases and V by 5 bases; bases with no gene match: 6. The CDR3 loop is CASSPGLALETQYF. CDR3 DNA sequence: TGTGCCAGCAGCCCCGGACTAGCGTTGGAGACCCAGTACTTC.

V usage is TRBV6-5 and J usage is TRBJ1-1; perhaps TRBD1 as D (6 bases). The CDR3 sequence is 14 residues long. The V and J ends lost 6 bases and 6 bases respectively, with 17 bases between them. Per germline, CDR1 MNHEY and CDR2 SVGAGI. The CDR3 nucleotides are TGTGCCAGCAGCTCAGCCGCGACAGGTTCTGAAGCTTTCTTT. It yields the protein CASSSAATGSEAFF.

The rearrangement uses TRBV19 and TRBJ2-7, with 7 bases fitting TRBD2. V was pared by 8 bases and J by 1 base, with 5 bases of the junction left unmatched. CDR3 length: 13 residues. Germline CDR1 reads LNHDA; CDR2 reads SQIVND (reference sequence). The CDR3 bases are TGTGCCAGTGGGACTATCACTTCCTACGAGCAGTACTTC. This sequence encodes CASGTITSYEQYF.

CDR3 coding DNA: TGCGCCAGCAGCTTGGCGACAGGCGGGAATGAGCAGTTCTTC. Amino acid sequence: CASSLATGGNEQFF. The rearrangement uses TRBV5-1 and TRBJ2-1, with D possibly TRBD1 on 6 matching bases. V was cut by 0 bases and J by 7 bases, with 11 bases left in between. Germline V gene lookup returns CDR1 SGHRS and CDR2 YFSETQ. The length of the CDR3 is 14 residues.

V usage is TRBV5-1 and J usage is TRBJ1-5; D is undetermined. This CDR3 is 15 amino acids long. With 0 bases removed from V and 6 bases from J, the gap between germline ends came to 13 bases. In germline, CDR1 is SGHRS, CDR2 YFSETQ. DNA of the CDR3: TGCGCCAGCAGCTTGGCCGGGGTGGCGGGTCAGCCCCAGCATTTT. Translated, it gives CASSLAGVAGQPQHF. Together with reference TRBV5-1 and TRBJ1-5, the CDR3 gives the full variable domain: KAGVTQTPRYLIKTRGQQVTLSCSPISGHRSVSWYQQTPGQGLQFLFEYFSETQRNKGNFPGRFSGRQFSNSRSEMNVSTLELGDSALYLCASSLAGVAGQPQHFGDGTRLSIL.

The rearrangement links TRBV5-1 to TRBJ2-3; D is unresolved. Germline V gene sequence: CDR1 SGHRS, CDR2 YFSETQ. The ends were cut back, 4 bases at V and 5 bases at J, with 8 bases in the middle. The CDR3 extends over 12 amino acids. The CDR3 sequence: CASSVTGDTQYF. DNA of the CDR3: TGCGCCAGCAGCGTAACTGGAGATACGCAGTATTTT.

This sequence joins TRBV7-6 and TRBJ2-1; a weak D match, TRBD1 (5 bases). The CDR3 consists of 16 residues. Germline assignment: CDR1 SGHVS and CDR2 FNYEAQ. V shed 4 bases and J shed 2 bases, with 15 bases lying between them. The CDR3 sequence: CASSSGRGPTYNEQFF. The CDR3 nucleotides are TGTGCCAGCAGCTCAGGAAGGGGTCCAACCTACAATGAGCAGTTCTTC. The full variable domain, rest sourced from reference TRBV7-6 and TRBJ2-1, is GAGVSQSPRYKVTKRGQDVALRCDPISGHVSLYWYRQALGQGPEFLTYFNYEAQQDKSGLPNDRFSAERPEGSISTLTIQRTEQRDSAMYRCASSSGRGPTYNEQFFGPGTRLTVL.

This rearrangement joins TRBV18 to TRBJ1-1; 9 bases match TRBD1. Unmatched junction bases numbered 15, after V lost 6 bases and J lost 4 bases. This CDR3 is 17 amino acids long. Germline CDR1 and CDR2: KGHSH and LQKENI. The DNA of the CDR3 is TGTGCCAGCTCCCCGACACAGGGGGCGCGAATGGGCACTGAAGCTTTCTTT. Protein product: CASSPTQGARMGTEAFF. The full variable domain, in which reference TRBV18 and TRBJ1-1 provide the parts outside the CDR3, is NAGVMQNPRHLVRRRGQEARLRCSPMKGHSHVYWYRQLPEEGLKFMVYLQKENIIDESGMPKERFSAEFPKEGPSILRIQQVVRGDSAAYFCASSPTQGARMGTEAFFGQGTRLTVV.

This chain connects TRBV12-5 to TRBJ2-5; 13 positions agree with TRBD2. The CDR3 runs to 16 residues. Germline-derived CDR1 and CDR2 are LGHNT and FRNRAP. The J segment lost 2 bases and the V segment lost 4 bases, leaving 4 bases of the junction unmatched. The DNA for the CDR3 is TGTGCTAGTGGTTGGGGACTAGCGGGAAGTCAAGAGACCCAGTACTTC. It encodes CASGWGLAGSQETQYF.